One sample yielded the 6 T cell receptor beta chains listed below, sequenced in a study of OX40 agonist ivuxolimab in advanced cancers. Assay: immunoSEQ multiplex PCR; the TCRdb copy retains only in-frame clones and omits some. The data hold fewer than 85,000 clones, with 82% observed a single time. The sample consisted of CD4+ or CD8+ T cells sorted from blood, taken in a trial of the OX40 agonist ivuxolimab. These receptors were obtained from an adult with an advanced solid tumor such as melanoma, head and neck, liver or kidney cancer.

The CDR3, as DNA: TGTGCCAGCTCTCCGCCGGAGGGTCGCGCTGGAAACACCATATATTTT. Its protein is CASSPPEGRAGNTIYF. The chain recombines TRBV18 with TRBJ1-3; D remains ambiguous. The V gene lost 6 bases and the J gene lost 2 bases, with 17 bases spanning the gap. Germline assignment: CDR1 KGHSH and CDR2 LQKENI. This CDR3 has 16 residues.

The chain uses TRBV6-6 and TRBJ2-3; TRBD2 agrees at 9 bases. Unmatched junction bases numbered 12, after V lost 8 bases and J lost 6 bases. Per germline, CDR1 MNHNY and CDR2 SVGAGI (reference sequence). This CDR3 region has 15 residues. The DNA of the CDR3 is TGTGCCAGCCGCGACCCGGGACTAGCAGACGATACGCAGTATTTT. Translating gives CASRDPGLADDTQYF.

The chain couples TRBV4-1 to TRBJ1-2, with a weak D call TRBD1 (5 bases). The germline gives CDR1 MGHRA, CDR2 YSYEKL. The CDR3 covers 14 residues. V lost 4 bases, J lost 4 bases, and 13 bases lay in between. The CDR3 bases are TGCGCCAGCAGCCCCCGGCCGGGGCGCTATGGCTACACCTTC. Translation gives CASSPRPGRYGYTF.

The genes are TRBV15 and TRBJ2-5, with D uncertain. Trimming took 1 base from V and 5 from J, leaving 8 bases between them. Germline CDR1 and CDR2: LNHNV and YYDKDF (reference sequence). This CDR3 has 13 amino acids. This CDR3 reads CATSRGLLETQYF. DNA of the CDR3: TGTGCCACCAGCAGAGGTTTACTGGAGACCCAGTACTTC.

The chain combines TRBV27 with TRBJ2-2; D tentatively fits TRBD1 or TRBD2 (5 bases each). Deletions cut 5 bases from V and 6 bases from J, with 13 bases between. Germline-derived CDR1 and CDR2 are MNHEY and SMNVEV (reference sequence). The CDR3 totals 14 residues. Written as DNA, the CDR3 is TGTGCCAGCAGTCTAGACCTGGGGGCCGGGGAGCTGTTTTTT. Amino acid sequence: CASSLDLGAGELFF.

The genes are TRBV28 and TRBJ1-5; D is unclear. Germline assignment: CDR1 MDHEN and CDR2 SYDVKM. The CDR3 contains 15 residues. V was clipped by 1 base and J by 0 bases, with 7 bases between them. The CDR3 DNA sequence: TGTGCCAGCAGTTTATCTGGGAATAGCAATCAGCCCCAGCATTTT. It translates to CASSLSGNSNQPQHF.